The clone carrying this T cell receptor (beta chain) was seen at least ten times. The data were obtained in a study of T cells in Graves' hyperthyroidism and ophthalmopathy. TCR beta CDR3 regions were amplified from RNA. Primed by the HTBI set, a first-round RT-PCR was run on the TCR CDR3. Each CDR3 protein is one row after TCRdb ran MiXCR on the multiplex PCR reads. The sample lists fewer than 700,000 distinct CDR3 sequences, 15% to 20% occurring once. This sequence was found in a woman in her late teens or twenties with Graves' ophthalmopathy. The sample taken for sequencing was blood.

The CDR3 coding sequence is TGTGCCAGCAGCGCTGACAATAGCAATCAGCCCCAGCATTTT. Its translation: CASSADNSNQPQHF. The chain joins TRBV7-9 to TRBJ1-5; D gene unclear. Germline CDR1 and CDR2: SEHNR and FQNEAQ (reference sequence). V was clipped by 5 bases and J by 0 bases, with 8 bases between them. This CDR3 contains 14 residues.